A selection of T cell receptor beta chains follows, all from one sample in a study of T cell responses to AZD1222 COVID-19 vaccine. Clones were sequenced by immunoSEQ multiplex PCR, and TCRdb holds only the in-frame ones, with some missing. The top ten hold 7.1% of the sample, which has fewer than 150,000 clones, around 89% seen once. Specimen: peripheral blood, collected 28 days after the second AZD1222 dose. These receptors came from an adult who received the AZD1222 COVID-19 vaccine. The CDR3 runs from the conserved cysteine through the conserved F or W. The D gene is left open where the match is weak. Where a row states a size, it is once, few, many or the class of an expanded clone; other rows omit it.

D	size	J	V	CDR3	DNA
-	-	TRBJ2-3	TRBV5-8	CASSLLDTQYF	TGTGCCAGCAGCCTGCTGGATACGCAGTATTTT
TRBD1	-	TRBJ1-5	TRBV28	CATARQGYNQPQHF	TGTGCCACCGCACGACAGGGGTACAATCAGCCCCAGCATTTT
-	-	TRBJ1-5	TRBV30	CAWSVSWGSNQPQHF	TGTGCCTGGAGTGTAAGTTGGGGGAGCAATCAGCCCCAGCATTTT
TRBD2	-	TRBJ2-3	TRBV28	CASSLWRLAEDSSTDTQYF	TGTGCCAGCAGTTTATGGCGGCTAGCGGAGGACTCTAGCACAGATACGCAGTATTTT
TRBD1	-	TRBJ1-4	TRBV18	CASSRTTGGYEKLFF	TGTGCCAGCTCACGAACGACAGGGGGCTATGAAAAACTGTTTTTT
TRBD1	-	TRBJ2-7	TRBV5-6	CASSDEGQIYEQYF	TGTGCCAGCAGCGACGAGGGACAGATCTACGAGCAGTACTTC
TRBD2	-	TRBJ2-5	TRBV7-2	CASSSGTSGRAVPTQYF	TGTGCCAGCAGCTCTGGGACTAGCGGGAGGGCCGTTCCAACCCAGTACTTC
-	-	TRBJ1-5	TRBV27	CASRGRGDGNQPQHF	TGTGCCAGCAGGGGGCGGGGTGATGGCAATCAGCCCCAGCATTTT
-	-	TRBJ2-5	TRBV5-1	CASSQATQETQYF	TGCGCCAGCAGCCAGGCGACCCAAGAGACCCAGTACTTC
-	-	TRBJ1-3	TRBV9	CASSRVGAGNTIYF	TGTGCCAGCAGTAGGGTGGGAGCCGGAAACACCATATATTTT
-	few	TRBJ1-4	TRBV29-1	CSARSIFNEKLFF	TGCAGCGCCCGCAGCATATTTAATGAAAAACTGTTTTTT
TRBD2	-	TRBJ2-7	TRBV6-1	CASSETSESYEQYF	TGTGCCAGCAGTGAGACTAGCGAGTCCTACGAGCAGTACTTC
-	-	TRBJ2-5	TRBV3-1/TRBV3-2	CASRGGETQYF	TGTGCCAGCCGGGGAGGAGAGACCCAGTACTTC
-	-	TRBJ1-2	TRBV11-3	CASSLRENYGYTF	TGTGCCAGCAGCTTGAGGGAGAACTATGGCTACACCTTC
TRBD2	-	TRBJ2-5	TRBV4-2	CASSPLAGGQETQYF	TGTGCCAGCAGCCCACTTGCGGGGGGACAAGAGACCCAGTACTTC
TRBD1	-	TRBJ1-2	TRBV9	CASSGRDRGWQNGYTF	TGTGCCAGCAGCGGCCGGGACAGGGGATGGCAAAATGGCTACACCTTC
-	-	TRBJ2-1	TRBV11-3	CASSDRYNEQFF	TGTGCCAGCAGCGACAGATACAATGAGCAGTTCTTC
TRBD1	-	TRBJ1-2	TRBV19	CASSMRQGTHYGYTF	TGTGCCAGTAGTATGCGACAGGGGACCCACTATGGCTACACCTTC
TRBD1	-	TRBJ1-1	TRBV18	CASSPRRGLAEAFF	TGTGCCAGCTCACCACGGAGGGGGCTCGCTGAAGCTTTCTTT
-	-	TRBJ2-3	TRBV28	CASSHHFLTDTQYF	TGTGCCAGCAGCCATCACTTCCTCACAGATACGCAGTATTTT
-	-	TRBJ1-4	TRBV2	CASRGVTTNEKLFF	TGTGCCAGCAGGGGGGTCACGACTAATGAAAAACTGTTTTTT
-	once	TRBJ1-1	TRBV30	CAWSTGLAEAFF	TGTGCCTGGAGTACAGGGCTCGCTGAAGCTTTCTTT
-	few	TRBJ2-7	TRBV28	CASTPFADTYEQYF	TGTGCCAGCACCCCGTTTGCAGATACCTACGAGCAGTACTTC
-	-	TRBJ2-7	TRBV11-2	CASSHFSYEQYF	TGTGCCAGCAGCCACTTCTCCTACGAGCAGTACTTC
TRBD2	few	TRBJ2-7	TRBV11-2	CASRPIRSTSGSSTHEQYF	TGTGCCAGCAGACCCATCAGATCGACTAGCGGGAGTAGTACGCACGAGCAGTACTTC
-	-	TRBJ2-1	TRBV27	CASSRQSSYNEQFF	TGTGCCAGCAGTAGGCAGAGCTCCTACAATGAGCAGTTCTTC
-	-	TRBJ1-5	TRBV19	CASSLRAASNQPQHF	TGTGCCAGTAGTCTCCGGGCAGCCTCCAATCAGCCCCAGCATTTT
TRBD1	-	TRBJ1-2	TRBV11-3	CASSLSGGSNYGYTF	TGTGCCAGCAGCTTGTCAGGGGGCAGTAACTATGGCTACACCTTC
TRBD2	once	TRBJ2-7	TRBV5-4	CASSSRLAGYEQYF	TGTGCCAGCAGCTCCCGACTAGCGGGTTACGAGCAGTACTTC
-	few	TRBJ1-1	TRBV7-2	CASSLQGNTEAFF	TGTGCCAGCAGCTTACAGGGTAACACTGAAGCTTTCTTT
TRBD1	-	TRBJ1-2	TRBV19	CASRGDRGVYGYTF	TGTGCCAGTAGAGGGGACAGGGGAGTATATGGCTACACCTTC
-	few	TRBJ1-1	TRBV6-4	CASSDSSRGTEAFF	TGTGCCAGCAGTGACAGCTCAAGGGGCACTGAAGCTTTCTTT
TRBD1	-	TRBJ1-4	TRBV19	CASSIVGTGGPSNEKLFF	TGTGCCAGTAGTATAGTTGGGACAGGGGGCCCCTCTAATGAAAAACTGTTTTTT
TRBD2	once	TRBJ2-1	TRBV19	CASSYSSGTNEQFF	TGTGCCAGTAGTTACTCTAGCGGGACTAATGAGCAGTTCTTC
TRBD2	few	TRBJ2-3	TRBV11-3	CASSLPGLESGTQYF	TGTGCCAGCAGCTTACCGGGACTAGAGTCTGGTACGCAGTATTTT
TRBD2	-	TRBJ2-5	TRBV7-8	CADTLGTSGVQETQYF	TGTGCGGACACCCTCGGGACTAGCGGGGTCCAAGAGACCCAGTACTTC
-	-	TRBJ1-1	TRBV7-2	CASSSTGTSTEAFF	TGTGCCAGCAGCTCGACCGGGACCAGCACTGAAGCTTTCTTT
-	-	TRBJ2-2	TRBV7-8	CASSLVSWVPGELFF	TGTGCCAGCAGCTTAGTTAGCTGGGTCCCCGGGGAGCTGTTTTTT
TRBD1	-	TRBJ1-1	TRBV3-1/TRBV3-2	CASSQPDRGNTEAFF	TGTGCCAGCAGCCAACCGGACAGGGGGAACACTGAAGCTTTCTTT
-	-	TRBJ2-2	TRBV30	CAWSVLSGELFF	TGTGCCTGGAGTGTACTGTCCGGGGAGCTGTTTTTT
TRBD1	-	TRBJ1-6	TRBV27	CASNQGQGYNSPLHF	TGTGCCAGCAACCAAGGACAGGGCTATAATTCACCCCTCCACTTT
-	-	TRBJ1-1	TRBV5-6	CASSLIVQGMNTEAFF	TGTGCCAGCAGCTTAATTGTTCAGGGCATGAACACTGAAGCTTTCTTT
-	-	TRBJ2-3	TRBV2	CASSGPRGGTDTQYF	TGTGCCAGCAGTGGCCCCAGGGGGGGCACAGATACGCAGTATTTT
TRBD2	-	TRBJ2-1	TRBV6-1	CASSDELAGANEQFF	TGTGCCAGCAGTGATGAGCTAGCGGGAGCCAATGAGCAGTTCTTC
-	-	TRBJ2-7	TRBV6-5	CASTRDNYEQYF	TGTGCCAGCACCCGGGACAACTACGAGCAGTACTTC
-	-	TRBJ1-3	TRBV29-1	CSVEVNGNTIYF	TGCAGCGTTGAGGTTAACGGAAACACCATATATTTT
-	-	TRBJ2-7	TRBV7-9	CASSPHFYEQYF	TGTGCCAGCAGCCCCCACTTCTACGAGCAGTACTTC
TRBD1	-	TRBJ2-7	TRBV6-6	CASRPGQGNYEQYF	TGTGCCAGCAGACCGGGACAGGGTAACTACGAGCAGTACTTC
-	-	TRBJ1-1	TRBV4-1	CASSQAHANTEAFF	TGCGCCAGCAGCCAAGCCCATGCGAACACTGAAGCTTTCTTT
-	-	TRBJ2-7	TRBV6-5	CASSPGLQGVYEQYF	TGTGCCAGCAGCCCGGGGCTTCAAGGTGTCTACGAGCAGTACTTC
-	-	TRBJ2-3	TRBV5-6	CASIIQGGGTDTQYF	TGTGCCAGCATCATCCAGGGGGGCGGCACAGATACGCAGTATTTT
-	-	TRBJ1-6	TRBV5-1	CASREATGPNSPLHF	TGCGCCAGCAGAGAGGCCACAGGACCTAATTCACCCCTCCACTTT
-	-	TRBJ2-5	TRBV21-1	CASSKVGQVGETQYF	TGTGCCAGCAGCAAAGTGGGACAGGTGGGAGAGACCCAGTACTTC
-	-	TRBJ2-1	TRBV5-1	CASSFEWEPPGEQFF	TGCGCCAGCAGCTTTGAGTGGGAACCACCCGGGGAGCAGTTCTTC
-	-	TRBJ1-1	TRBV19	CASQALQGSTEAFF	TGTGCCAGTCAGGCCCTTCAGGGGTCCACTGAAGCTTTCTTT
-	-	TRBJ2-1	TRBV5-1	CASGLGPSYNEQFF	TGCGCCAGTGGCTTGGGGCCTTCCTACAATGAGCAGTTCTTC
TRBD1	few	TRBJ1-1	TRBV11-3	CASSSYRGGTEAFF	TGTGCCAGCAGCTCCTACAGGGGTGGCACTGAAGCTTTCTTT
-	-	TRBJ2-7	TRBV9	CASSVAGGGIYEQYF	TGTGCCAGCAGCGTAGCAGGGGGGGGAATCTACGAGCAGTACTTC